The 30 T cell receptor beta chains below were found in one sample sequenced in a study of blood T cell repertoires in COVID-19. TCRdb's copy holds only in-frame clones and misses some; the assay was immunoSEQ multiplex PCR. The table records about 310,000 clones, around 84% of them present only once. Sequencing input: PBMCs or T cells enriched from blood (not recorded which). The receptors here all came from a woman aged 30 to 39 who had been exposed to COVID-19.

The chain uses TRBV28 and TRBJ1-1; maybe TRBD1 (6 bases). Trimming took 7 bases from V and 7 from J, leaving 13 bases between them. The length of the CDR3 is 12 residues. The V gene's germline CDR1 is MDHEN and CDR2 SYDVKM. This CDR3 is CASTTRGDEAFF. As DNA, the CDR3 is TGTGCCAGCACCACCAGGGGCGATGAAGCTTTCTTT.

The chain uses TRBV25-1 and TRBJ2-7; D unresolved. The CDR3 length is 13 residues. Trimming pared 3 bases from V and 2 bases from J, leaving 8 bases between. Germline loops: CDR1 MGHDK, CDR2 SYGVNS. The CDR3 region is CASSDVSAYEQYF. In DNA, the CDR3 is TGTGCCAGCAGTGATGTCAGTGCCTACGAGCAGTACTTC.

The chain links TRBV28 to TRBJ1-5, with TRBD1 matching over 9 bases. The CDR3 covers 14 residues. CDR1 and CDR2 (germline): MDHEN, SYDVKM. Trimming removed 6 bases from V and 9 bases from J; junction bases left unmatched: 9. The CDR3 sequence is CASRRQGGIRPQHF. Written as DNA, the CDR3 is TGTGCCAGCAGGAGACAGGGGGGGATCCGGCCCCAGCATTTT.

This sequence joins TRBV7-9 and TRBJ2-7; D gene unclear. The CDR3 sequence is 14 residues long. Trimming left V 3 bases short and J 7 bases short, with 16 bases between. Germline V gene sequence: CDR1 SEHNR, CDR2 FQNEAQ (reference sequence). The CDR3 DNA follows: TGTGCCAGCAGCTTTGACACCCCTGATTCAGAGCAGTACTTC. This translates into CASSFDTPDSEQYF.

The CDR3 here is CASSPTGGPTYEQYF. In DNA, the CDR3 is TGTGCCAGCAGCCCCACGGGGGGCCCCACCTACGAGCAGTACTTC. J is TRBJ2-7 and V is TRBV28; D is perhaps TRBD2 (7 bases). Deletions cut 6 bases from V and 2 bases from J, with 17 bases between. The CDR3 is made up of 15 amino acids. Germline CDR1 and CDR2: MDHEN and SYDVKM.

This chain connects TRBV9 to TRBJ2-5; 7 bases agree with TRBD2. Germline V gene sequence: CDR1 SGDLS, CDR2 YYNGEE. With 0 bases clipped from V and 7 bases from J, the junction kept 6 bases outside the gene matches. This CDR3 spans 14 amino acids. The CDR3 DNA follows: TGTGCCAGCAGCGTAGGGGGAGGGCCAGGGACCCAGTACTTC. This codes for CASSVGGGPGTQYF.

The rearrangement links TRBV7-9 to TRBJ2-7, with 9 bases fitting TRBD1. CDR3 length: 13 residues. After removal of 4 bases from V and 7 bases from J, the junction contained 5 bases not matched to a gene. Germline V gives CDR1 SEHNR, CDR2 FQNEAQ (reference sequence). The CDR3 is CASSSPGQGEQYF. The CDR3 bases are TGTGCCAGCAGCTCTCCGGGACAGGGAGAGCAGTACTTC.

A single count supports this clone. The chain uses TRBV19 and TRBJ1-4; tentative D call: TRBD1 (5 bases). V gave up 7 bases and J gave up 3 bases, with 15 bases separating them. Looked up from germline, CDR1 is LNHDA and CDR2 is SQIVND (reference sequence). This CDR3 region has 15 residues. The CDR3 DNA reads TGTGCCAGTACCGTTGGACAAACAGCTAATGAAAAACTGTTTTTT. Encoded protein: CASTVGQTANEKLFF.

The V and J genes are TRBV12-3 or TRBV12-4 and TRBJ1-5; the D gene is possibly TRBD1 (6 bases). V was shortened by 7 bases and J by 4 bases, with 8 bases between the two germline ends. The CDR3 is 12 amino acids. The CDR3 sequence is CASTGDNQPQHF. CDR3 DNA: TGTGCCAGCACAGGGGATAATCAGCCCCAGCATTTT.

This rearrangement joins TRBV30 to TRBJ2-5; D ambiguous. V lost 3 bases to trimming and J lost 4 bases, with 9 bases between them. Germline V lookup: CDR1 GTSNPN, CDR2 SVGIG (reference sequence). This CDR3 spans 12 amino acids. CDR3 loop: CAWSLAGETQYF. The DNA of the CDR3 is TGTGCCTGGAGCCTTGCAGGAGAGACCCAGTACTTC.

The V and J genes are TRBV28 and TRBJ2-1; no firm D call. The CDR3 covers 14 residues. Trimming removed 6 bases from V and 5 bases from J, with 14 bases in between. From germline, CDR1 is MDHEN and CDR2 SYDVKM. In DNA form, the CDR3 reads TGTGCCAGCAGACCCCTAAAATACGACAATGAGCAGTTCTTC. Protein sequence: CASRPLKYDNEQFF.

This sequence joins TRBV18 and TRBJ2-3; 10 nucleotides agree with TRBD2. Germline V gives CDR1 KGHSH, CDR2 LQKENI. This CDR3 spans 18 amino acids. V lost 3 bases and J lost 5; bases outside the gene matches: 14. CDR3 coding DNA: TGTGCCAGCTCACCCACGAACGTTCTAGCGGGAGTCAGAGATACGCAGTATTTT. It yields the protein CASSPTNVLAGVRDTQYF.

The CDR3 nucleotides are TGTGCCAGCAGCGCCCTACCGGGACTAGCGTTTAATGAGCAGTTCTTC. Translation gives CASSALPGLAFNEQFF. The chain links TRBV9 to TRBJ2-1, with 10 bases fitting TRBD2. The length of the CDR3 is 16 residues. J was trimmed by 7 bases and V by 3 bases; bases with no gene match: 10. Germline V gives CDR1 SGDLS, CDR2 YYNGEE.

V gene TRBV9 combines with J gene TRBJ2-3, with TRBD2 identical over 8 bases. The V and J ends lost 4 bases and 5 bases, in that order; junction bases with no gene match: 9. CDR3 length: 15 amino acids. CDR1 is SGDLS and CDR2 is YYNGEE in the germline V gene. The CDR3 nucleotides read TGTGCCAGCAGCCCTCTACGGACTAGCCAAGATACGCAGTATTTT. It is translated as CASSPLRTSQDTQYF.

The J gene is TRBJ1-2, the V gene TRBV30; D perhaps matches TRBD1 (6 bases). The germline gives CDR1 GTSNPN, CDR2 SVGIG (reference sequence). V was trimmed by 5 bases and J by 8 bases, leaving 12 bases between them. CDR3 length: 11 residues. In DNA form, the CDR3 reads TGTGCCTGGGGCGGACAGTGGGGCTACACCTTC. Amino acid sequence: CAWGGQWGYTF.

The chain employs TRBV14 and TRBJ2-5, with a weak D call TRBD1 (7 bases). Trimming removed 4 bases at V and 4 bases at J, with 16 bases between. The germline V gene encodes CDR1 SGHDN and CDR2 FVKESK. The CDR3 has 15 residues. CDR3 nucleotides: TGTGCCAGCAGCCCCCGGAGGGACAGATTAGAGACCCAGTACTTC. Translation: CASSPRRDRLETQYF.

In its sample, this clone was seen a few times. V and J are TRBV28 and TRBJ2-1, with TRBD2 identical over 12 bases. The CDR3 sequence is 15 residues long. J gave up 5 bases and V 6 bases, and 5 bases lay outside the gene matches. Germline lookup yields CDR1 MDHEN and CDR2 SYDVKM. CDR3 nucleotides: TGTGCCAGCAGCCCAGCTAGCGGGGGGGACAATGAGCAGTTCTTC. Translation: CASSPASGGDNEQFF.

This clone was counted between two and nine times. The chain recombines TRBV13 with TRBJ1-5; D not certain. The ends were cut back, 6 bases at V and 0 bases at J, with 21 bases in the middle. CDR3 size: 18 residues. Per the germline V gene, CDR1 is PRHDT and CDR2 is FYEKMQ (reference sequence). DNA of the CDR3: TGTGCCAGCAGTTCCGACTCCCAAGACCTTTATAGCAATCAGCCCCAGCATTTT. Translating it yields CASSSDSQDLYSNQPQHF.

CDR3 nucleotide sequence: TGTGCCAGCAGCTTAACACAGAGCACAGATACGCAGTATTTT. Amino acids: CASSLTQSTDTQYF. The chain is built from TRBV7-3 and TRBJ2-3, with D uncertain. The CDR3 is 14 amino acids. Germline loops: CDR1 SGHTA, CDR2 FQGTGA. V was shortened by 0 bases and J by 0 bases, with 4 bases between the two germline ends. Together with reference TRBV7-3 and TRBJ2-3, the CDR3 gives the full variable domain: GAGVSQTPSNKVTEKGKYVELRCDPISGHTALYWYRQSLGQGPEFLIYFQGTGAADDSGLPNDRFFAVRPEGSVSTLKIQRTERGDSAVYLCASSLTQSTDTQYFGPGTRLTVL.

In nucleotides, the CDR3 is TGTGCCAGCCCCCCAGGGCCTAGCACAGATACGCAGTATTTT. Translated: CASPPGPSTDTQYF. J is TRBJ2-3 and V is TRBV6-5; possibly TRBD1 for D (5 bases). CDR3 size: 14 residues. Trimming took off 8 bases at V and 0 bases at J, with 12 bases between the two ends. From germline, CDR1 is MNHEY and CDR2 SVGAGI.

The chain has TRBV7-8 and TRBJ2-7; a possible D gene is TRBD2 (5 bases). The CDR3 is made up of 15 amino acids. The V gene lost 3 bases and the J gene lost 2 bases, with 14 bases spanning the gap. Germline V lookup: CDR1 SGHVS, CDR2 FQNEAQ. CDR3 in DNA: TGTGCCAGCAGCTTGTTTCCCGGGATTACCTACGAGCAGTACTTC. Translating it yields CASSLFPGITYEQYF.

The V gene is TRBV3-1 (or the pseudogene TRBV3-2), the J gene TRBJ2-7; the match to TRBD1 covers 9 bases. V shed 4 bases, J shed 4 bases, and the junction held 5 bases outside the gene matches. CDR3 length: 14 residues. Germline V gene sequence: CDR1 LGHDT, CDR2 YNNKEL (reference sequence). The CDR3 reads CASSLGQGLYEQYF. In DNA, the CDR3 is TGTGCCAGCAGCCTGGGACAGGGTTTGTACGAGCAGTACTTC.

This chain connects TRBV4-2 to TRBJ2-3; D may be TRBD1 (5 bases). This CDR3 contains 14 residues. Looked up from germline, CDR1 is LGHNA and CDR2 is YNFKEQ. V was trimmed by 3 bases and J by 3 bases, leaving 10 bases between them. The CDR3 coding sequence is TGTGCCAGCAGCCAGTCGACAGAGACAGATACGCAGTATTTT. Protein: CASSQSTETDTQYF.

V usage is TRBV28 and J usage is TRBJ2-1; 8 nucleotides match TRBD2. The V gene's germline CDR1 is MDHEN and CDR2 SYDVKM. The CDR3 extends over 15 amino acids. J gave up 7 bases and V 1 base, and 6 bases lay outside the gene matches. This chain's CDR3 is CASSLSKAGGNEQFF. The CDR3 coding sequence is TGTGCCAGCAGTTTATCTAAGGCGGGAGGAAATGAGCAGTTCTTC.

This CDR3 is CASSLLSYGYTF. As DNA, the CDR3 is TGTGCCAGCAGTTTACTCAGCTATGGCTACACCTTC. V usage is TRBV28 and J usage is TRBJ1-2; D remains unclear. The CDR3 contains 12 residues. The germline V gene encodes CDR1 MDHEN and CDR2 SYDVKM. The ends were cut back, 2 bases at V and 4 bases at J, with 5 bases in the middle.

The chain recombines TRBV4-2 with TRBJ1-1; D gene unclear. V lost 5 bases to trimming and J lost 1 base, with 14 bases between them. Germline CDR1 and CDR2: LGHNA and YNFKEQ. The CDR3 loop spans 15 amino acids. CDR3 nucleotides: TGTGCCAGCAGCTCCCAAAACGCAGGGAACACTGAAGCTTTCTTT. Protein: CASSSQNAGNTEAFF.

The chain employs TRBV9 and TRBJ2-1; the D gene is possibly TRBD2 (6 bases). With 1 base removed from V and 5 bases from J, the gap between germline ends came to 13 bases. The CDR3 length is 15 residues. Germline assignment: CDR1 SGDLS and CDR2 YYNGEE. For the CDR3, the DNA is TGTGCCAGCAGCGTAAGGCTAGCGAATAACAATGAGCAGTTCTTC. It codes for CASSVRLANNNEQFF.

DNA of the CDR3: TGTGCCAGCAGTTTGCGAGGGAGCAATCAGCCCCAGCATTTT. Encoded protein: CASSLRGSNQPQHF. The J gene is TRBJ1-5, the V gene TRBV27, with D uncertain. The length of the CDR3 is 14 residues. Trimming cost V 3 bases and J 1 base, with 7 bases left between them. Per the germline V gene, CDR1 is MNHEY and CDR2 is SMNVEV (reference sequence).

This rearrangement joins TRBV5-1 to TRBJ2-2; perhaps TRBD2 as D (6 bases). With 2 bases removed from V and 2 bases from J, the gap between germline ends came to 19 bases. The CDR3 sequence is 18 residues long. CDR1 is SGHRS and CDR2 is YFSETQ in the germline V gene. In DNA form, the CDR3 reads TGCGCCAGCAGCTTACCCCTCCGGCGGGGTAATAACACCGGGGAGCTGTTTTTT. As protein: CASSLPLRRGNNTGELFF. Using reference TRBV5-1 and TRBJ2-2 for the parts outside the CDR3, the full variable domain is KAGVTQTPRYLIKTRGQQVTLSCSPISGHRSVSWYQQTPGQGLQFLFEYFSETQRNKGNFPGRFSGRQFSNSRSEMNVSTLELGDSALYLCASSLPLRRGNNTGELFFGEGSRLTVL.

This clone appeared a few times. DNA of the CDR3: TGTGCCACAGAATTAGGGGGCGATGCCACTGAAGCTTTCTTT. This translates into CATELGGDATEAFF. The chain combines TRBV19 with TRBJ1-1, with TRBD1 identical over 7 bases. Germline assignment: CDR1 LNHDA and CDR2 SQIVND (reference sequence). J was trimmed by 4 bases and V by 10 bases; bases with no gene match: 12. There are 14 residues in the CDR3.